The T cell receptor (beta chain) under discussion was sequenced for a study of early T cells in non-severe SARS-CoV-2 infection. The germline CDR1 and CDR2 sequences are SGHRS and YFSETQ. CDR3 size: 14 residues. Trimming shortened V by 3 bases and J by 4 bases, and 13 bases separated the two germline ends. TCRdb analysed the 5' RACE reads with MiXCR anew, one entry per CDR3 protein. Of 50,000 to 55,000 distinct CDR3 sequences listed, over 8% are singletons. The chain links TRBV5-1 to TRBJ1-1, with D possibly matching TRBD1 (6 bases). Sequencing was done on a sample of whole blood. This clonotype originated in an adult who was a healthcare worker with PCR-confirmed SARS-CoV-2 infection or an uninfected control (not recorded which). CDR3 DNA sequence: TGCGCCAGCAGCTCAACAGGACAGCTCACTGAAGCTTTCTTT. It specifies CASSSTGQLTEAFF.